Listed here are 32 T cell receptor beta chains from one sample, sequenced in a study of blood T cell repertoires in COVID-19. TCRdb keeps only in-frame clones here, not all; method: immunoSEQ multiplex PCR. Of about 80,000 clones in the sample, 65% to 85% are singletons; the top ten hold about 15%. Sequencing was carried out using peripheral blood. These TCRs come from a man between 65 and 79 years old with active or convalescent COVID-19.

The chain uses TRBV7-6 and TRBJ1-1, with D perhaps matching TRBD1 (5 bases). Germline CDR1 SGHVS, CDR2 FNYEAQ. Trimming shortened V by 5 bases and J by 0 bases, and 13 bases separated the two germline ends. The CDR3 is 15 amino acids. As DNA, the CDR3 is TGTGCCAGCAGCAAGGGGACGGGGGTGAACACTGAAGCTTTCTTT. This sequence encodes CASSKGTGVNTEAFF.

This rearrangement joins TRBV28 to TRBJ1-2; D gene ambiguous. The length of the CDR3 is 15 residues. CDR1 and CDR2 (germline): MDHEN, SYDVKM. Trimming took off 4 bases at V and 2 bases at J, with 14 bases between the two ends. The CDR3 here is CASSYGRGFNYGYTF. The CDR3 DNA reads TGTGCCAGCAGTTATGGGCGGGGTTTCAACTATGGCTACACCTTC.

This sequence joins TRBV5-4 and TRBJ1-2; 8 bases fit TRBD1. J gave up 1 base and V 3 bases, and 5 bases lay outside the gene matches. The CDR3 covers 15 residues. The V gene's germline CDR1 is SGHNT and CDR2 YYREEE (reference sequence). CDR3 coding DNA: TGTGCCAGCAGCTATAGGACAGGGAATAACTATGGCTACACCTTC. Its protein product is CASSYRTGNNYGYTF.

This chain links TRBV6-4 with TRBJ2-7, with 10 bases matching TRBD1. This CDR3 contains 15 residues. J was trimmed by 5 bases and V by 3 bases; bases with no gene match: 7. Germline loops: CDR1 MRHNA, CDR2 SNTAGT. CDR3 DNA sequence: TGTGCCAGCAGTGAAGATTGGGACAGGGGCAACGAGCAGTACTTC. It specifies CASSEDWDRGNEQYF.

Only a few counts were recorded for this clone. This chain joins TRBV6-5 and TRBJ1-6; weak D call: TRBD1 (6 bases). This CDR3 comprises 14 residues. Trimming left V 3 bases short and J 9 bases short, with 12 bases between. Per germline, CDR1 MNHEY and CDR2 SVGAGI. For the CDR3, the DNA is TGTGCCAGCAGTTATCAGGGGCCTTCTTCACCCCTCCACTTT. Translating gives CASSYQGPSSPLHF.

This clone was seen once. This sequence may be a read error, since a much larger clone differs from it by one base. This chain uses TRBV5-1 with TRBJ1-6; 10 positions match TRBD1. The V gene end was trimmed by 5 bases and the J gene end by 7 bases; junction bases not matched to a gene: 6. CDR3 length equals 15 residues. Germline V CDR1 and CDR2: SGHRS, YFSETQ. The DNA of the CDR3 is TGCGCCAGCAGATCGGACAGGGGGTTAAATTCACCCCTCCACTTT. Protein: CASRSDRGLNSPLHF.

The chain combines TRBV11-3 with TRBJ2-3; 8 bases map to TRBD2. J gave up 1 base and V 6 bases, and 3 bases lay outside the gene matches. The CDR3 is made up of 14 amino acids. In germline, CDR1 is SGHNT, CDR2 YENEEA. This chain's CDR3 is CASRPLAGTDTQYF. The CDR3 nucleotides read TGTGCCAGCAGACCACTAGCGGGCACAGATACGCAGTATTTT.

J is TRBJ2-2 and V is TRBV6-6; 10 bases map to TRBD2. Per the germline V gene, CDR1 is MNHNY and CDR2 is SVGAGI (reference sequence). This CDR3 has 13 residues. V dropped 10 bases and J dropped 8; count of bases not matched to a gene: 7. In nucleotides, the CDR3 is TGTGCCATCAAAGCGGGGGGGAAAGGGGAGCTGTTTTTT. Its protein product is CAIKAGGKGELFF.

The genes are TRBV23-1 and TRBJ1-2, with TRBD1 as a possible D gene (6 bases). TRBV23-1 is an ORF, with its function uncertain. Trimming stripped 3 bases from V and 4 bases from J, with 21 bases between. The CDR3 is made up of 17 amino acids. CDR3 residues: CASSHSVEGEGGYGYTF. The CDR3 region has the DNA TGCGCCAGCAGTCATAGTGTTGAGGGGGAGGGAGGCTATGGCTACACCTTC.

This clone was observed once. The chain recombines TRBV29-1 with TRBJ2-3, with D possibly TRBD2 on 6 matching bases. Per the germline V gene, CDR1 is SQVTM and CDR2 is ANQGSEA. V was pared by 0 bases and J by 3 bases, with 7 bases between. This CDR3 has 13 amino acids. The CDR3 DNA sequence: TGCAGCGTTGAAGAGGCGGGGACAGATACGCAGTATTTT. Its translation is CSVEEAGTDTQYF.

The chain joins TRBV2 to TRBJ2-5, with D possibly being TRBD2 (5 bases). Germline V gene lookup returns CDR1 SNHLY and CDR2 FYNNEI. Trimming took 4 bases from V and 7 from J, leaving 16 bases between them. The CDR3 spans 14 residues. The CDR3 coding sequence is TGTGCCAGCAGTGTGTCGCTCAGCGCGGGGACCCAGTACTTC. Translated, it gives CASSVSLSAGTQYF.

V and J are TRBV27 and TRBJ2-7, with TRBD1 matching 7 bases. The CDR3 runs 14 residues. The V gene's germline CDR1 is MNHEY and CDR2 SMNVEV (reference sequence). The trim removed 4 bases at V and 4 bases at J, leaving 7 bases unmatched. CDR3: CASSSPGQQYEQYF. CDR3 DNA: TGTGCCAGCAGTTCACCGGGACAGCAGTACGAGCAGTACTTC.

This chain uses TRBV28 with TRBJ1-1, with D tentatively TRBD1 (5 bases). The V gene lost 6 bases and the J gene lost 4 bases, with 21 bases spanning the gap. The CDR3 extends over 16 amino acids. Germline V gene data show CDR1 as MDHEN and CDR2 as SYDVKM. The CDR3 bases are TGTGCCAGCAGACCCCGATGGGGCCGTGGTTCCACTGAAGCTTTCTTT. This gives the protein CASRPRWGRGSTEAFF. Full variable domain (missing parts from reference TRBV28 and TRBJ1-1): DVKVTQSSRYLVKRTGEKVFLECVQDMDHENMFWYRQDPGLGLRLIYFSYDVKMKEKGDIPEGYSVSREKKERFSLILESASTNQTSMYLCASRPRWGRGSTEAFFGQGTRLTVV.

The table lists this clone with a count of one. The chain carries TRBV5-1 and TRBJ2-7; TRBD1 matches at 9 bases. The CDR3 has 14 residues. V trimming: 5 bases; J trimming: 2 bases; junction bases outside the gene matches: 5. Germline CDR1 is SGHRS and CDR2 is YFSETQ. DNA for the CDR3: TGCGCCAGCAGGCCGGGACAGGGACCCTACGAGCAGTACTTC. This sequence encodes CASRPGQGPYEQYF.

The rearrangement links TRBV2 to TRBJ1-2; D gene ambiguous. Germline CDR1 reads SNHLY; CDR2 reads FYNNEI. The CDR3 runs to 14 residues. V was pared by 5 bases and J by 5 bases, with 15 bases between. CDR3 sequence (DNA): TGTGCCAGCAGTCAGCTACGCGGAGATTATGGCTACACCTTC. The encoded protein is CASSQLRGDYGYTF.

This chain uses TRBV4-1 with TRBJ2-1; D is undetermined. The CDR3 contains 14 residues. Germline V gene sequence: CDR1 MGHRA, CDR2 YSYEKL. The germline V and J ends were trimmed by 1 base and 10 bases, with 14 bases remaining between them. CDR3 nucleotide sequence: TGCGCCAGCAGCCAAGCTGACATTCGTACAGAGCAGTTCTTC. It encodes CASSQADIRTEQFF.

The chain is built from TRBV10-3 and TRBJ2-7; possible D gene TRBD1, 6 bases. CDR1 is ENHRY, CDR2 SYGVKD, per germline. The V end lost 10 bases, the J end lost 5 bases, and 15 bases lay between the germline ends. This CDR3 is 12 amino acids long. The CDR3 here is CATRQEGDEQYF. The DNA of the CDR3 is TGTGCCACTCGACAGGAAGGTGACGAGCAGTACTTC.

This chain links TRBV10-1 with TRBJ2-1, with TRBD2 matching over 12 bases. Germline V lookup: CDR1 WNHNN, CDR2 SYGVQD (reference sequence). The CDR3 has 17 amino acids. With V trimmed by 0 bases and J by 5 bases, 5 bases remained unmatched. CDR3 sequence: CASSESLAGGQNNEQFF. DNA of the CDR3: TGCGCCAGCAGTGAGTCGCTAGCGGGGGGGCAAAACAATGAGCAGTTCTTC.

This clone was found many times. V gene TRBV6-5 combines with J gene TRBJ2-2; TRBD1 is a possible D gene (6 bases). From germline, CDR1 is MNHEY and CDR2 SVGAGI. Trimming pared 10 bases from V and 3 bases from J, leaving 12 bases between. This CDR3 contains 13 residues. The CDR3 loop is CATGTHDTGELFF. CDR3 bases: TGTGCCACCGGGACACACGACACCGGGGAGCTGTTTTTT.

V gene TRBV3-1 (or the pseudogene TRBV3-2) combines with J gene TRBJ1-3, with 11 bases identical to TRBD1. Germline CDR1 LGHDT, CDR2 YNNKEL (reference sequence). The CDR3 has 14 amino acids. The J segment lost 6 bases and the V segment lost 6 bases, leaving 4 bases of the junction unmatched. The CDR3 bases are TGTGCCAGCAGACGGGGACAGGGGGAAAACACCATATATTTT. It yields the protein CASRRGQGENTIYF.

The J gene is TRBJ2-1, the V gene TRBV2, with TRBD1 as a possible D gene (6 bases). The ends were cut back, 6 bases at V and 5 bases at J, with 11 bases in the middle. From germline, CDR1 is SNHLY and CDR2 FYNNEI. This CDR3 region has 13 residues. CDR3 amino acids: CASRGALNNEQFF. CDR3 DNA: TGTGCCAGCAGGGGGGCCTTGAACAATGAGCAGTTCTTC. The full variable domain, in which reference TRBV2 and TRBJ2-1 provide the parts outside the CDR3, is EPEVTQTPSHQVTQMGQEVILRCVPISNHLYFYWYRQILGQKVEFLVSFYNNEISEKSEIFDDQFSVERPDGSNFTLKIRSTKLEDSAMYFCASRGALNNEQFFGPGTRLTVL.

The V call is TRBV14, the J call TRBJ2-5; D call uncertain. This CDR3 spans 15 amino acids. Germline loops: CDR1 SGHDN, CDR2 FVKESK. Trimming shortened V by 3 bases and J by 5 bases, and 16 bases separated the two germline ends. CDR3 coding DNA: TGTGCCAGCAGCCAGAGAATAGAGCTGAAGGAGACCCAGTACTTC. This gives the protein CASSQRIELKETQYF.

V usage is TRBV6-5 and J usage is TRBJ2-7; no reliable D call. CDR3 length: 12 residues. V was clipped by 4 bases and J by 3 bases, with 7 bases between them. The germline V gene has CDR1 MNHEY and CDR2 SVGAGI. CDR3 in amino acids: CASSSPFYEQYF. The CDR3 coding sequence is TGTGCCAGCAGTTCCCCTTTCTACGAGCAGTACTTC.

Only a few counts were recorded for this clone. The V gene is TRBV3-1 (or the pseudogene TRBV3-2), the J gene TRBJ2-1; the D is unclear. The germline V gene has CDR1 LGHDT and CDR2 YNNKEL (reference sequence). This CDR3 contains 16 residues. Trimming shortened V by 1 base and J by 1 base, and 11 bases separated the two germline ends. The CDR3 nucleotides read TGTGCCAGCAGCCAAGGTGTTAGCTGGTCCTACAATGAGCAGTTCTTC. It translates to CASSQGVSWSYNEQFF.

This clone showed up many times. The chain carries TRBV18 and TRBJ2-5; 11 bases map to TRBD2. The CDR3 loop spans 16 amino acids. The V gene's germline CDR1 is KGHSH and CDR2 LQKENI. With 4 bases clipped from V and 6 bases from J, the junction kept 10 bases outside the gene matches. CDR3 nucleotide sequence: TGTGCCAGCTCACTCCTGCAATCTAGCGGGGGGAAGACCCAGTACTTC. This gives the protein CASSLLQSSGGKTQYF.

The chain recombines TRBV6-5 with TRBJ2-7, with 12 bases aligning to TRBD1. Germline V gene lookup returns CDR1 MNHEY and CDR2 SVGAGI. The CDR3 loop spans 16 amino acids. V shed 0 bases and J 5 bases; nucleotides not matched to a gene: 5. The CDR3 coding sequence is TGTGCCAGCAGTTACTCGGGGACAGGGGGCATGCACGAGCAGTACTTC. Its translation: CASSYSGTGGMHEQYF.

The rearrangement joins TRBV5-1 to TRBJ2-3; 7 bases are shared with TRBD1. CDR3 length: 15 residues. CDR1 SGHRS and CDR2 YFSETQ come from the germline V gene. Losses at the gene ends were 4 bases for V and 3 bases for J; bases not matched to a gene: 8. Here the CDR3 DNA reads TGCGCCAGCAGCGTATACGGGACAGATACAGATACGCAGTATTTT. Translated, it gives CASSVYGTDTDTQYF.

The chain is built from TRBV7-2 and TRBJ2-2; 10 bases map to TRBD2. Germline V CDR1 and CDR2: SGHTA, FQGNSA. J lost 6 bases, V lost 6 bases, and 13 bases had no gene match. This CDR3 is built from 17 residues. The CDR3 spells CASRRHGLSGGAGELFF. The CDR3, as DNA: TGTGCCAGCAGGCGCCACGGATTGAGCGGGGGGGCCGGGGAGCTGTTTTTT.

The chain joins TRBV6-5 to TRBJ1-6; D remains ambiguous. Germline V CDR1 and CDR2: MNHEY, SVGAGI. Deletions cut 4 bases from V and 6 bases from J, with 10 bases between. The CDR3 runs to 14 residues. CDR3 amino acids: CASSSAGPNSPLHF. The CDR3 region has the DNA TGTGCCAGCAGTTCAGCGGGCCCTAATTCACCCCTCCACTTT.

This chain connects TRBV29-1 to TRBJ2-2; no clear D. Trimming removed 8 bases from V and 7 bases from J, with 8 bases in between. This CDR3 is 10 amino acids long. The V gene's germline CDR1 is SQVTM and CDR2 ANQGSEA. The CDR3 reads CSFPCGELFF. For the CDR3, the DNA is TGCAGCTTTCCTTGCGGGGAGCTGTTTTTT.

The chain employs TRBV11-2 and TRBJ1-6, with TRBD1 matching over 7 bases. J gave up 9 bases and V 7 bases, and 9 bases lay outside the gene matches. Germline CDR1 is SGHAT and CDR2 is FQNNGV. The CDR3 covers 14 residues. The CDR3 spells CASTFDRVGSPLHF. CDR3 DNA: TGTGCCAGCACCTTCGACAGGGTCGGTTCACCCCTCCACTTT.

This clone has more than one count but fewer than ten. The chain uses TRBV7-9 and TRBJ2-3, with TRBD1 as a possible D gene (5 bases). Trimming stripped 7 bases from V and 5 bases from J, with 16 bases between. There are 14 residues in the CDR3. Per germline, CDR1 SEHNR and CDR2 FQNEAQ (reference sequence). CDR3 region: CASIGRGIGDTQYF. CDR3 in DNA: TGTGCCAGCATCGGAAGGGGTATTGGAGATACGCAGTATTTT.